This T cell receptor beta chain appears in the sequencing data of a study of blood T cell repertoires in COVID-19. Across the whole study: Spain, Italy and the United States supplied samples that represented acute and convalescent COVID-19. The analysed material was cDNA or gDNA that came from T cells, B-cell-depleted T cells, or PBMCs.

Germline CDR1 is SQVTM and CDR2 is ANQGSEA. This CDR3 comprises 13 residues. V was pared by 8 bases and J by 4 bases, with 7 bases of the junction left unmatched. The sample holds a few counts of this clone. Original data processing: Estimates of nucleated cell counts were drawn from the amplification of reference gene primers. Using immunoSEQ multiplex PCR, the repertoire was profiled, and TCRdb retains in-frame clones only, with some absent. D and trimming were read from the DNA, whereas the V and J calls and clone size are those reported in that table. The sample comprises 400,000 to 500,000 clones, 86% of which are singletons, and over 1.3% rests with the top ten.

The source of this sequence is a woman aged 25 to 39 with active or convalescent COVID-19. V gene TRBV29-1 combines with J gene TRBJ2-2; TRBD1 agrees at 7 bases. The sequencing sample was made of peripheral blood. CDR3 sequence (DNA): TGCAGCATAAGGACAGGATCCACCGGGGAGCTGTTTTTT. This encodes CSIRTGSTGELFF.